This T cell receptor beta chain was identified in a study of OX40 agonist ivuxolimab in advanced cancers. Background on the study: Given to patients was ivuxolimab, an agonistic anti-OX40 (CD134) antibody. Mean age about 60 years, range roughly 23 to 79; about 81% male. Overall study results and limits: Specificity for antigen went undetermined in the expanded peripheral T cells. Low normalized clonal expansion also occurred in some nonresponding patients.

This CDR3 spans 15 amino acids. Germline V lookup: CDR1 SGHTA, CDR2 FQGTGA. V trimming: 4 bases; J trimming: 2 bases; junction bases outside the gene matches: 8. With respect to this clone: Its antigen is undetermined.

Profiled with immunoSEQ multiplex PCR; TCRdb holds only in-frame clones, not every one. The repertoire holds tens of thousands of clones, with around 80% as singletons. This sequence joins TRBV7-3 and TRBJ2-7; 7 bases map to TRBD1. The TCR was taken from an adult with an advanced solid tumor such as melanoma, head and neck, liver or kidney cancer. The material sequenced was CD4+ or CD8+ T cells sorted from blood, taken in a trial of the OX40 agonist ivuxolimab. CDR3 coding DNA: TGTGCCAGCAGCTACGCGACAGGGCCTACCTACGAGCAGTACTTC. This codes for CASSYATGPTYEQYF.